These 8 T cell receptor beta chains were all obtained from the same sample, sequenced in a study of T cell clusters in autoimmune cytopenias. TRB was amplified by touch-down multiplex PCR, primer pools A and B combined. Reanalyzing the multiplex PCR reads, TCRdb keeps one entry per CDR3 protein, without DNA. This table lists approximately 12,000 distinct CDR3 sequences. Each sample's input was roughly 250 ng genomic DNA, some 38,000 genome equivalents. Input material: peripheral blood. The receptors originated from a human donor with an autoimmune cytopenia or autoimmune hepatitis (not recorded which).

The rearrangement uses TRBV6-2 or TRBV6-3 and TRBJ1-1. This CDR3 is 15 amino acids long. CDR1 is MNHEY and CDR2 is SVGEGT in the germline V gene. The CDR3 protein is CASSYGGGLVTEAFF.

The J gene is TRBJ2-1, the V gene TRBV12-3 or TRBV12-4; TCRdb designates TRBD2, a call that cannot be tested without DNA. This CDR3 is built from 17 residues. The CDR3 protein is CASSPRFGRAAYNEQFF.

CDR3 sequence: CASSERGGTANEKLFF. The rearrangement links TRBV6-1 to TRBJ1-4; checking the TCRdb D call of TRBD1 is not possible without DNA. Per germline, CDR1 MNHNS and CDR2 SASEGT. CDR3 length: 16 amino acids.

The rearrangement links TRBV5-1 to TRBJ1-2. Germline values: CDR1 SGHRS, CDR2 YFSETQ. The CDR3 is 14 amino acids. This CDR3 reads CASSLSRHNYGYTF.

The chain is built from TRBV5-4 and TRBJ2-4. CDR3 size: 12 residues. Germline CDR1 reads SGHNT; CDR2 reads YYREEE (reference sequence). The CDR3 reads CASSFRSDRSYF.

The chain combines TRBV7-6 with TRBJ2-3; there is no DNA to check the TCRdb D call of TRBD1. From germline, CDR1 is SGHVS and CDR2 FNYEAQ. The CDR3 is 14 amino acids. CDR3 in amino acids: CASRKERDTDTQYF.

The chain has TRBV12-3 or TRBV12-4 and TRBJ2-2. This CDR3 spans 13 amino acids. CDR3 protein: CASSLGTTGELFF.

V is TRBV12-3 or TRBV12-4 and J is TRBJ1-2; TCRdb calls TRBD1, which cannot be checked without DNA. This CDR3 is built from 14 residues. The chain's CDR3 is CASSGDKSNYGYTF.